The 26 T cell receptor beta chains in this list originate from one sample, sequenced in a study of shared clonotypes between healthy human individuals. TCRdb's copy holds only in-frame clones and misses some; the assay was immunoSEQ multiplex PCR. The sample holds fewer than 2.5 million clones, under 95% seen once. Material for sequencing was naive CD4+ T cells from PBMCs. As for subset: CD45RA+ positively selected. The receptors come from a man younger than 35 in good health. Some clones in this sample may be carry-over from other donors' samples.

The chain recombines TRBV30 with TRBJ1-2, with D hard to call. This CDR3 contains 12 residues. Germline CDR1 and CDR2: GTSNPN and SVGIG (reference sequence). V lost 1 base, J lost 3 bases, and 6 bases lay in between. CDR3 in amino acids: CAWSAGDYGYTF. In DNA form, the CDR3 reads TGTGCCTGGAGTGCTGGGGACTATGGCTACACCTTC.

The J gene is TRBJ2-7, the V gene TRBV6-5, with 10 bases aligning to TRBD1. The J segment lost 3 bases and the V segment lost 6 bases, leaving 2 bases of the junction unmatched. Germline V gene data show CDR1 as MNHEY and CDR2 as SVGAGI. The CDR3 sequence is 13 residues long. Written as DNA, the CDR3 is TGTGCCAGCAGGGGGACAGGGGTCTACGAGCAGTACTTC. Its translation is CASRGTGVYEQYF.

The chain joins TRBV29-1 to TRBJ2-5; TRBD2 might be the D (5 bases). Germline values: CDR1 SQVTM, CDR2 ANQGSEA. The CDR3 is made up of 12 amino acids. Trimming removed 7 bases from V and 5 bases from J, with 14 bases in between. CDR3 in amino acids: CSGFRGGETQYF. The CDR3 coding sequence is TGCAGCGGGTTTCGTGGCGGGGAGACCCAGTACTTC.

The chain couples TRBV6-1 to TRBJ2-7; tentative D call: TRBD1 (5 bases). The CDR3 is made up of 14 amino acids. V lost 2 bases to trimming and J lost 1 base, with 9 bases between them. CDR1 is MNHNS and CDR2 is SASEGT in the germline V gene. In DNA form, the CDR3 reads TGTGCCAGCAGTGAATCAGGGATTTCCTACGAGCAGTACTTC. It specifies CASSESGISYEQYF.

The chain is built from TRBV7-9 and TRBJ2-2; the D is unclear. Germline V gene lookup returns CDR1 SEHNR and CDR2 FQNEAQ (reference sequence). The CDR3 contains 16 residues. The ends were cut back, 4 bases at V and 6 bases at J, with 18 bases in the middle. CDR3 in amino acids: CASSSNLVGSAGELFF. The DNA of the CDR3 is TGTGCCAGCAGCTCCAACCTAGTGGGGTCGGCCGGGGAGCTGTTTTTT.

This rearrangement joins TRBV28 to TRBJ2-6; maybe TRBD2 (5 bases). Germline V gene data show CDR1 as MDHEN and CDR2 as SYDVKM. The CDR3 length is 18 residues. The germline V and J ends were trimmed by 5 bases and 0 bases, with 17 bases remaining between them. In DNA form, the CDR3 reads TGTGCCAGCAGTCCCTCCCCGGGGTCCCCCTCTGGGGCCAACGTCCTGACTTTC. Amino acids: CASSPSPGSPSGANVLTF. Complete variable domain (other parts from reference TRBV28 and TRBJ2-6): DVKVTQSSRYLVKRTGEKVFLECVQDMDHENMFWYRQDPGLGLRLIYFSYDVKMKEKGDIPEGYSVSREKKERFSLILESASTNQTSMYLCASSPSPGSPSGANVLTFGAGSRLTVL.

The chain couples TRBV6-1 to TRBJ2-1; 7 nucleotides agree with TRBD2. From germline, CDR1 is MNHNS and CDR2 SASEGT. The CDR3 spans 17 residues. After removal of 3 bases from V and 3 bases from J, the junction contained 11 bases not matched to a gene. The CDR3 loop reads CASSEGRPSGHYNEQFF. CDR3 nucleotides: TGTGCCAGCAGTGAGGGAAGGCCTAGCGGCCACTACAATGAGCAGTTCTTC.

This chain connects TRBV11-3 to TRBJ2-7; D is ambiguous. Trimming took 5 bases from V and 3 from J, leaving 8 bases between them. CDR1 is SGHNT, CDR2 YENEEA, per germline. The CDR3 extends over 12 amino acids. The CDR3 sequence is CASSRRGYEQYF. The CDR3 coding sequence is TGTGCCAGCAGCCGTCGAGGCTACGAGCAGTACTTC.

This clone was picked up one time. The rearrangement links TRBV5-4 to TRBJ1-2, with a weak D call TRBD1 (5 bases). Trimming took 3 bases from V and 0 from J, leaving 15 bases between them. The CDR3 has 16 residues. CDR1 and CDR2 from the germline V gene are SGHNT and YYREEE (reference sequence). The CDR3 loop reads CASSYPGLVTNYGYTF. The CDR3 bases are TGTGCCAGCAGCTACCCGGGACTGGTCACTAACTATGGCTACACCTTC. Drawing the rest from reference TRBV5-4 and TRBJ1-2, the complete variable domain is ETGVTQSPTHLIKTRGQQVTLRCSSQSGHNTVSWYQQALGQGPQFIFQYYREEENGRGNFPPRFSGLQFPNYSSELNVNALELDDSALYLCASSYPGLVTNYGYTFGSGTRLTVV.

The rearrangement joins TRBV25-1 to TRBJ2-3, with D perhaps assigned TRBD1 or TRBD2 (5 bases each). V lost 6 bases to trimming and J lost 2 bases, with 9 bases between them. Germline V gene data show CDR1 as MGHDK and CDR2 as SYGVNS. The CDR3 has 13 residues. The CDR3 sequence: CASRRGHTDTQYF. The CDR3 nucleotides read TGTGCCAGCAGGAGGGGCCACACAGATACGCAGTATTTT.

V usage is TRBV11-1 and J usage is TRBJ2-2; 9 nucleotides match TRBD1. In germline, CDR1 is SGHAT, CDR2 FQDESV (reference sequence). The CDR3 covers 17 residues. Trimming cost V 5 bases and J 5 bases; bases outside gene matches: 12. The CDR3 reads CASSPTNRDRETGELFF. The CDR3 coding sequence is TGTGCCAGCAGCCCCACCAACCGGGACAGGGAGACCGGGGAGCTGTTTTTT.

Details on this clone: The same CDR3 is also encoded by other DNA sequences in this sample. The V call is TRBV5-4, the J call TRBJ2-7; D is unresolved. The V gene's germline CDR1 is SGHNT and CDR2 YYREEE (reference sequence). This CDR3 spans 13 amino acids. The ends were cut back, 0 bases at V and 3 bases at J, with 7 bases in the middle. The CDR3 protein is CASSLATSYEQYF. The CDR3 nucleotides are TGTGCCAGCAGCTTGGCAACCAGCTACGAGCAGTACTTC.

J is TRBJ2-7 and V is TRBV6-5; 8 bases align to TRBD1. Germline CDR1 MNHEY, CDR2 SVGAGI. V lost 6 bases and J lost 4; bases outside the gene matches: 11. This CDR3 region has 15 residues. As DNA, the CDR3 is TGTGCCAGCAGACGCCCCGGGACAGGACCTTACGAGCAGTACTTC. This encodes CASRRPGTGPYEQYF.

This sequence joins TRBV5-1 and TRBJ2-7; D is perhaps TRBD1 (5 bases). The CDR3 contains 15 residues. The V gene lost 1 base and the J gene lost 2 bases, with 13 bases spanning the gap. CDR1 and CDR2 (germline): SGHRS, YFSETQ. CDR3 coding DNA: TGCGCCAGCAGCTTGACGCAGGGTAAGACCTACGAGCAGTACTTC. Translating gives CASSLTQGKTYEQYF.

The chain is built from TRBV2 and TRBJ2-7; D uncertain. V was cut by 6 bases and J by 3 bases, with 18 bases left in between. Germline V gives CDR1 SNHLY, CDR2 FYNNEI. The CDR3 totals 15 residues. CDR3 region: CASSPTRTALYEQYF. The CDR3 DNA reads TGTGCCAGCAGCCCAACCCGGACGGCCCTCTACGAGCAGTACTTC.

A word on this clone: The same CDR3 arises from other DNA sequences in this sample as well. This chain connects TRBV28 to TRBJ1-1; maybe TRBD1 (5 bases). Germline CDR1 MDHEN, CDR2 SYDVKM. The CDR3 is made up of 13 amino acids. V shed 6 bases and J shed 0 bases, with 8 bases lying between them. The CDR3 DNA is TGTGCCAGCAGGGGGACCCTGAACACTGAAGCTTTCTTT. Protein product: CASRGTLNTEAFF.

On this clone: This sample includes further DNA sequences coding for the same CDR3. CDR3 sequence reads: CASSVEGGTQYF. Written as DNA, the CDR3 is TGTGCCAGCAGCGTAGAAGGTGGGACCCAGTACTTC. The rearrangement links TRBV9 to TRBJ2-5, with unresolved D. The CDR3 spans 12 residues. Germline lookup yields CDR1 SGDLS and CDR2 YYNGEE. Trimming cost V 0 bases and J 7 bases, with 7 bases left between them.

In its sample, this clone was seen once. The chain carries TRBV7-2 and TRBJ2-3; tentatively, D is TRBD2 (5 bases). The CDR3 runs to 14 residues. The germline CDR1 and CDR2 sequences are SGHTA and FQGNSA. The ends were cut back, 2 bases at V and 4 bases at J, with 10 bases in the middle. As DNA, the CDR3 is TGTGCCAGCAGCTTAATTCTAGCTTCAGATACGCAGTATTTT. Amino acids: CASSLILASDTQYF. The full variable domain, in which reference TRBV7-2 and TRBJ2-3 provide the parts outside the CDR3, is GAGVSQSPSNKVTEKGKDVELRCDPISGHTALYWYRQSLGQGLEFLIYFQGNSAPDKSGLPSDRFSAERTGGSVSTLTIQRTQQEDSAVYLCASSLILASDTQYFGPGTRLTVL.

The CDR3 DNA reads TGTGCCAGCAGCTTGGGGACCTTCTGGGAGGACACTGAAGCTTTCTTT. Translation: CASSLGTFWEDTEAFF. The V gene is TRBV11-2, the J gene TRBJ1-1; D perhaps matches TRBD1 (5 bases). CDR3 length: 16 amino acids. Trimming shortened V by 3 bases and J by 3 bases, and 17 bases separated the two germline ends. CDR1 is SGHAT and CDR2 is FQNNGV in the germline V gene.

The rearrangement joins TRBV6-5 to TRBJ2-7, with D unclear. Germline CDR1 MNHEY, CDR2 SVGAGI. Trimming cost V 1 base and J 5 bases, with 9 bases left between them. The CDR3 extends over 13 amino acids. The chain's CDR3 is CASSYFGAHEQYF. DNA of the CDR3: TGTGCCAGCAGTTACTTTGGAGCCCACGAGCAGTACTTC.

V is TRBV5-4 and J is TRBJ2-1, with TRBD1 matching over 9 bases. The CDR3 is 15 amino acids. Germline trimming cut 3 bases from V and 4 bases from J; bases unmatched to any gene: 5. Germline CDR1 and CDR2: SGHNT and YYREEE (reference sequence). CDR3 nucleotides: TGTGCCAGCAGCTATGGGACAGGGACGTACAATGAGCAGTTCTTC. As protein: CASSYGTGTYNEQFF.

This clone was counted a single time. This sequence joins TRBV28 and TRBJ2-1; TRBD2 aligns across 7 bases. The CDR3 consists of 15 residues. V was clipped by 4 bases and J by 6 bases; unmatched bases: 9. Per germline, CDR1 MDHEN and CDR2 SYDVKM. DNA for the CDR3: TGTGCCAGCAGTTCCCCCAGGCCGGGGGGCAATGAGCAGTTCTTC. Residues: CASSSPRPGGNEQFF.

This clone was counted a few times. This CDR3 reads CASSLEGRAFF. CDR3 DNA sequence: TGTGCCAGCAGCTTGGAGGGGCGAGCTTTCTTT. The genes are TRBV7-9 and TRBJ1-1; D perhaps matches TRBD1 (5 bases). The ends were cut back, 3 bases at V and 10 bases at J, with 9 bases in the middle. Germline V gene lookup returns CDR1 SEHNR and CDR2 FQNEAQ (reference sequence). This CDR3 has 11 residues. Supplemented by reference TRBV7-9 and TRBJ1-1, the full variable domain reads DTGVSQNPRHKITKRGQNVTFRCDPISEHNRLYWYRQTLGQGPEFLTYFQNEAQLEKSRLLSDRFSAERPKGSFSTLEIQRTEQGDSAMYLCASSLEGRAFFGQGTRLTVV.

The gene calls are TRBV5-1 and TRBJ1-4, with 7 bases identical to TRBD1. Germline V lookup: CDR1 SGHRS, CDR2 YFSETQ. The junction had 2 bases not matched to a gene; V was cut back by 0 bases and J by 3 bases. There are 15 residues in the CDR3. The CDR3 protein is CASSLEGAANEKLFF. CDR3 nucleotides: TGCGCCAGCAGCTTGGAGGGGGCAGCTAATGAAAAACTGTTTTTT.

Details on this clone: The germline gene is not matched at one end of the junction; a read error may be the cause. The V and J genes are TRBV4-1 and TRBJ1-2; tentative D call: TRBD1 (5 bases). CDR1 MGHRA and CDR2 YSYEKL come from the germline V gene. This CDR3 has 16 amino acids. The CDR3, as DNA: TGCGCCAGCAGCCAAGAGGGGCAGGTTCCTAACCATGGCTACACCTTC. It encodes CASSQEGQVPNHGYTF.

The CDR3 DNA follows: TGTGCCAGCAGCTTAATAGGGGGAATCTCCTACGAGCAGTACTTC. It specifies CASSLIGGISYEQYF. The chain links TRBV5-4 to TRBJ2-7; D is possibly TRBD1 (6 bases). Germline CDR1 reads SGHNT; CDR2 reads YYREEE (reference sequence). The CDR3 is 15 residues long. V was pared by 2 bases and J by 0 bases, with 12 bases between.